This TCR beta chain derives from a study of blood T cells in healthy people across ages. Study-wide points: Unknown CMV status may confound age-related changes in expanded clones. A strong correlation between TCR beta diversity and naive T cell percentage was seen.

Germline V CDR1 and CDR2: SGHRS, YFSETQ. CDR3 length equals 13 residues. Trimming removed 0 bases at V and 3 bases at J, with 6 bases between. For the second PCR, which ran for about 7 to 11 cycles, a sample-barcoded 5' primer and a J-beta primer mix were used. TCRdb independently ran MiXCR on the 5' RACE reads; one entry per CDR3 protein. The data contain 550,000 to 650,000 distinct CDR3 sequences, approximately 30% of them seen just once; the ten biggest clones take up around 14%. As for this clonotype: Its antigen is unknown.

A minimum of 7 million PBMCs was isolated per sample. There were at least 6 micrograms of total RNA extracted from every sample. This receptor was identified in a woman older than 75 in good health. What was sequenced was blood. This sequence joins TRBV5-1 and TRBJ1-1; D is unclear. The CDR3 DNA reads as TGCGCCAGCAGCTTGGACGGAGACACTGAAGCTTTCTTT. Its translation: CASSLDGDTEAFF.